The source of this T cell receptor (beta chain) is a study of regulatory T cells in long-lasting Graves disease. Building of the TCR beta libraries involved iRepertoire HTBI primers and Arm-PCR of CDR3 regions. TCRdb passed the multiplex PCR reads through MiXCR, listing each CDR3 protein once. The sample contains about 500,000 distinct CDR3 sequences, 12% of which appear only once. This clonotype has a count of ten or more. Time point in this sample: newly diagnosed GD, antithyroid drugs for less than 3 months. From PBMCs, RNA was extracted and then used to make the TCR library. V shed 4 bases and J shed 10 bases, with 16 bases lying between them. The CDR3 totals 13 residues. Germline loops: CDR1 SNHLY, CDR2 FYNNEI. This sample also belongs to another study, concerning T cells in Graves' hyperthyroidism and ophthalmopathy.

This clonotype was obtained from a woman in her 30s with Graves disease. The chain has TRBV2 and TRBJ1-1; D remains ambiguous. Sample: peripheral blood mononuclear cells (PBMCs), taken at new diagnosis, from a patient treated with antithyroid drugs. The CDR3 bases are TGTGCCAGCAGTGGTCACGGACGGAATGGAGCTTTCTTT. Translation gives CASSGHGRNGAFF. The complete variable domain, with remaining parts taken from reference TRBV2 and TRBJ1-1, reads EPEVTQTPSHQVTQMGQEVILRCVPISNHLYFYWYRQILGQKVEFLVSFYNNEISEKSEIFDDQFSVERPDGSNFTLKIRSTKLEDSAMYFCASSGHGRNGAFFGQGTRLTVV.